This TCR beta chain was sequenced for a study of blood T cell repertoires in COVID-19. Study-level information: The United States, Italy and Spain supplied acute and convalescent COVID-19 samples. Sources were T cells, B-cell-depleted T cells, or PBMCs; the material itself was cDNA or gDNA.

Under the authors' procedure: Researchers report that nucleated cell counts were estimated from reference gene primer amplification. Sequenced by immunoSEQ multiplex PCR; TCRdb stores in-frame clones only, minus some. V, J and clone size are those of that table, while D and trimming were read from the DNA. The sample has about 240,000 clones, roughly 86% seen once; the top ten hold 5.5% to 7.5%. The CDR3 has 14 amino acids. Germline lookup yields CDR1 MNHNY and CDR2 SVGAGI (reference sequence). The J segment lost 8 bases and the V segment lost 5 bases, leaving 5 bases of the junction unmatched. This clone was counted only a few times.

The sequence was collected from a woman between 65 and 79 years old with active or convalescent COVID-19. The rearrangement uses TRBV6-6 and TRBJ1-4; TRBD1 aligns across 10 bases. What was sequenced was peripheral blood. The CDR3 loop is CASSTGTGAEKLFF. CDR3 coding DNA: TGTGCCAGCAGTACCGGGACAGGGGCGGAAAAACTGTTTTTT.